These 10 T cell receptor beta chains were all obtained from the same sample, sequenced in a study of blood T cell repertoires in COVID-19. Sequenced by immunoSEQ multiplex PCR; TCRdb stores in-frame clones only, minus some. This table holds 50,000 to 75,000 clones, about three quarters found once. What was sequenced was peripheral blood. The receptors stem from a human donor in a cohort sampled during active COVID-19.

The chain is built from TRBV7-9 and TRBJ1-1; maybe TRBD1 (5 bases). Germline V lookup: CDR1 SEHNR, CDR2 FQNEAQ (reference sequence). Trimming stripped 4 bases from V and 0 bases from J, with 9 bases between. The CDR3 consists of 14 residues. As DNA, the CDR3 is TGTGCCAGCAGCTCCGGGGGAATGAACACTGAAGCTTTCTTT. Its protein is CASSSGGMNTEAFF.

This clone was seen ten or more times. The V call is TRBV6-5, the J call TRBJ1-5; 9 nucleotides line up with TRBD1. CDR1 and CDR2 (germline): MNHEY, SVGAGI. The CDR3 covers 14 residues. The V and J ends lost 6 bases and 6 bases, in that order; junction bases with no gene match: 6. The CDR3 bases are TGTGCCAGCAGCTCCGGGACAGGGATTCAGCCCCAGCATTTT. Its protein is CASSSGTGIQPQHF.

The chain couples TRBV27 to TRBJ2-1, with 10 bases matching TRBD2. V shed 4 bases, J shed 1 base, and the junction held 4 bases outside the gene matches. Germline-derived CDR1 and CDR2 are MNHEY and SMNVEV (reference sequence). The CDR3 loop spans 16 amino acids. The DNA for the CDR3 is TGTGCCAGCAGTTACCGGACTAGCGGATCCTACAATGAGCAGTTCTTC. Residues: CASSYRTSGSYNEQFF.

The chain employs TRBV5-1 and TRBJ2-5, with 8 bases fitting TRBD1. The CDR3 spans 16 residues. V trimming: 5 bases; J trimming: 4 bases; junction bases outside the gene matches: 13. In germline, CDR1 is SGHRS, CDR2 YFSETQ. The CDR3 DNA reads TGCGCCAGCAGACCGGACAGGGTGAGCAGTATAGAGACCCAGTACTTC. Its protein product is CASRPDRVSSIETQYF. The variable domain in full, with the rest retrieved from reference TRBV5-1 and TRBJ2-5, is KAGVTQTPRYLIKTRGQQVTLSCSPISGHRSVSWYQQTPGQGLQFLFEYFSETQRNKGNFPGRFSGRQFSNSRSEMNVSTLELGDSALYLCASRPDRVSSIETQYFGPGTRLLVL.

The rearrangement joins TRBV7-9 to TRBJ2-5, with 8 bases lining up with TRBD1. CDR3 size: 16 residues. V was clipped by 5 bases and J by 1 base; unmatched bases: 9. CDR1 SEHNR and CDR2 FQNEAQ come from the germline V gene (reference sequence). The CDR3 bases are TGTGCCAGCAGCACGTACACCGACAGGGGCCAAGAGACCCAGTACTTC. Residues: CASSTYTDRGQETQYF.

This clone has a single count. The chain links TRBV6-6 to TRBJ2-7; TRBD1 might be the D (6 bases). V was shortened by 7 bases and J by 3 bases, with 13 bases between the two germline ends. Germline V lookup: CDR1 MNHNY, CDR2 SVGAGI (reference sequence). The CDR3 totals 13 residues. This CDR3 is CASNHGDIYEQYF. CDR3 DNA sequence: TGTGCCAGCAACCATGGGGACATCTACGAGCAGTACTTC.

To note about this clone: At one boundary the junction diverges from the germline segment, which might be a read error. CDR3 nucleotides: TGTGCCAGCAACCAAGAAACAGGGAGAGAGGGCTACACCTTC. As protein: CASNQETGREGYTF. V gene TRBV3-1 (or the pseudogene TRBV3-2) combines with J gene TRBJ1-2; weak D call: TRBD1 (6 bases). CDR1 is LGHDT, CDR2 YNNKEL, per germline (reference sequence). This CDR3 has 14 amino acids.

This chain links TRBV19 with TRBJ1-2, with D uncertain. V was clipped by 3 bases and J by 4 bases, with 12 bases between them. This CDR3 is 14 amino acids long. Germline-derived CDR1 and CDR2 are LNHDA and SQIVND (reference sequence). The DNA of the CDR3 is TGTGCCAGTAGTATTCCGGGAGGCGGCTATGGCTACACCTTC. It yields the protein CASSIPGGGYGYTF.

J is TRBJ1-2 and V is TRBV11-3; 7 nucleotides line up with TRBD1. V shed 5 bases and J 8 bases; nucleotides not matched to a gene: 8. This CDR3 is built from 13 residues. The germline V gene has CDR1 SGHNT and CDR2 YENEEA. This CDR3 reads CASSPGQTQGYTF. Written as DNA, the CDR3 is TGTGCCAGCAGCCCGGGACAGACGCAAGGCTACACCTTC.

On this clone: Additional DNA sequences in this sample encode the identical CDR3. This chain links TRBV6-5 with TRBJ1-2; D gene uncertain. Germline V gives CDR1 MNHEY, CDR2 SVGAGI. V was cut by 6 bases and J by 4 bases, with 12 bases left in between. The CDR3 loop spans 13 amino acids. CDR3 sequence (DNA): TGTGCCAGCAGCCCCGGTCAGGTCTATGGCTACACCTTC. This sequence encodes CASSPGQVYGYTF.